This T cell receptor beta chain was captured in a study of T-cell reconstitution after alpha-beta-depleted transplantation in children. A library of TCRbeta sequences, prepared with unique molecular identifiers, was generated. TCRdb reprocessed the PCR reads via MiXCR and lists one record per CDR3 protein. In the table there are approximately 500,000 distinct CDR3 sequences, roughly a tenth of which are singletons. Germline CDR1 is SGHTA and CDR2 is FQGNSA. After removal of 5 bases from V and 5 bases from J, the junction contained 4 bases not matched to a gene. The CDR3 runs 15 residues. The sample consisted of PBMCs, taken before TCRalphabeta/CD19-depleted stem cell transplant. This sequence joins TRBV7-2 and TRBJ2-1; 12 nucleotides match TRBD1. This TCR derives from a child younger than 10 with inherited bone marrow failure, due to receive a stem cell transplant. This CDR3 reads CASSIGTGGHNEQFF. In DNA, the CDR3 is TGTGCCAGCAGCATCGGGACAGGGGGCCACAATGAGCAGTTCTTC.